Below, 19 T cell receptor beta chains from the same sample are listed, as sequenced in a study of beta chain features in type 1 diabetes. Every bit of the isolated RNA underwent reverse transcription, so sequencing read expressed TCRB transcripts. Clones were read by immunoSEQ multiplex PCR, and TCRdb kept only the in-frame ones, dropping some. The table lists some 270,000 clones, roughly an eighth of them singletons. Material for sequencing was naive CD4+ T cells from blood. The receptor set was obtained from a woman between 35 and 50 years old in good health.

This clone appeared a few times. The chain links TRBV5-4 to TRBJ2-5, with D tentatively TRBD2 (5 bases). Trimming took 1 base from V and 4 from J, leaving 8 bases between them. The CDR3 runs to 13 residues. Germline assignment: CDR1 SGHNT and CDR2 YYREEE (reference sequence). The CDR3 reads CASSLRAGETQYF. The CDR3 DNA is TGTGCCAGCAGCTTGAGGGCGGGAGAGACCCAGTACTTC.

This chain connects TRBV2 to TRBJ2-2, with D perhaps TRBD1 (5 bases). CDR1 is SNHLY and CDR2 is FYNNEI in the germline V gene. This CDR3 comprises 13 residues. The V and J ends lost 6 bases and 6 bases respectively, with 11 bases between them. Written as DNA, the CDR3 is TGTGCCAGCAGGGTGGACATCTCCGGGGAGCTGTTTTTT. This translates into CASRVDISGELFF.

The gene calls are TRBV5-1 and TRBJ2-7, with 13 bases matching TRBD2. The V gene end was trimmed by 1 base and the J gene end by 5 bases; junction bases not matched to a gene: 12. Germline CDR1 is SGHRS and CDR2 is YFSETQ. This CDR3 has 18 residues. In DNA form, the CDR3 reads TGCGCCAGCAGCTTGAGGGAACTAGCGGGGGGGATCTTCCACGAGCAGTACTTC. It translates to CASSLRELAGGIFHEQYF.

V and J are TRBV19 and TRBJ2-1; TRBD1 matches 10 bases. There are 18 residues in the CDR3. Per the germline V gene, CDR1 is LNHDA and CDR2 is SQIVND (reference sequence). V lost 7 bases, J lost 9 bases, and 21 bases stayed unmatched. The CDR3 nucleotides are TGTGCCAGTACCTTCGACCGGGACAGGGGTAGGTTCGGTGGTGAGCAGTTCTTC. The encoded protein is CASTFDRDRGRFGGEQFF.

A few counts support this clone. V is TRBV5-1 and J is TRBJ2-5; maybe TRBD2 (5 bases). Trimming took 5 bases from V and 3 from J, leaving 11 bases between them. The CDR3 is made up of 13 amino acids. Germline CDR1 is SGHRS and CDR2 is YFSETQ. The CDR3 region is CASSPSGKETQYF. The CDR3 region has the DNA TGCGCCAGCAGTCCCTCGGGAAAAGAGACCCAGTACTTC.

This chain uses TRBV7-9 with TRBJ1-2; no firm D call. Germline CDR1 and CDR2: SEHNR and FQNEAQ (reference sequence). V was cut by 1 base and J by 5 bases, with 5 bases left in between. The CDR3 spans 12 residues. The CDR3: CASSLVRYGYTF. Written as DNA, the CDR3 is TGTGCCAGCAGCTTAGTTCGTTATGGCTACACCTTC.

This chain uses TRBV11-2 with TRBJ2-7; TRBD2 matches at 16 bases. V lost 7 bases to trimming and J lost 6 bases; unmatched junction nucleotides: 12. CDR3 length: 17 amino acids. CDR1 SGHAT and CDR2 FQNNGV come from the germline V gene. CDR3 region: CASTSPGLAGGLGEQYF. In DNA, the CDR3 is TGTGCCAGCACCAGCCCGGGACTAGCGGGGGGGCTGGGCGAGCAGTACTTC.

This clone was counted only a few times. The J gene is TRBJ1-4, the V gene TRBV18; D is possibly TRBD1 (6 bases). Trimming shortened V by 2 bases and J by 0 bases, and 13 bases separated the two germline ends. CDR3 length: 17 residues. In germline, CDR1 is KGHSH, CDR2 LQKENI. The CDR3 reads CASSPFRDTSTNEKLFF. In DNA, the CDR3 is TGTGCCAGCTCACCATTCCGGGACACCTCAACTAATGAAAAACTGTTTTTT.

CDR3: CASSPPGAATSTDTQYF. In nucleotides, the CDR3 is TGTGCCAGCTCACCACCGGGGGCGGCTACTAGCACAGATACGCAGTATTTT. The chain joins TRBV18 to TRBJ2-3; tentatively, D is TRBD1 (6 bases). Germline V gene lookup returns CDR1 KGHSH and CDR2 LQKENI. This CDR3 has 17 residues. Between the trimmed V and J ends, which lost 0 bases and 0 bases, there was a span of 13 bases.

The V and J genes are TRBV18 and TRBJ1-6, with TRBD1 matching 8 bases. CDR1 and CDR2 (germline): KGHSH, LQKENI. V lost 3 bases to trimming and J lost 8 bases; unmatched junction nucleotides: 6. This CDR3 is built from 15 residues. The CDR3 here is CASSPRTGRDSPLHF. CDR3 sequence (DNA): TGTGCCAGCTCACCGCGGACAGGGCGGGATTCACCCCTCCACTTT. Based on the CDR3 plus reference TRBV18 and TRBJ1-6, the full variable domain is NAGVMQNPRHLVRRRGQEARLRCSPMKGHSHVYWYRQLPEEGLKFMVYLQKENIIDESGMPKERFSAEFPKEGPSILRIQQVVRGDSAAYFCASSPRTGRDSPLHFGNGTRLTVT.

The chain combines TRBV5-1 with TRBJ1-4; D uncertain. Per the germline V gene, CDR1 is SGHRS and CDR2 is YFSETQ. The V and J ends lost 0 bases and 3 bases respectively, with 6 bases between them. The CDR3 consists of 14 residues. As DNA, the CDR3 is TGCGCCAGCAGCTTGGACGTAGCTAATGAAAAACTGTTTTTT. This sequence encodes CASSLDVANEKLFF.

V gene TRBV5-1 combines with J gene TRBJ2-3; D perhaps matches TRBD2 (5 bases). The CDR3 loop spans 14 amino acids. Germline V gene sequence: CDR1 SGHRS, CDR2 YFSETQ. With 0 bases removed from V and 2 bases from J, the gap between germline ends came to 7 bases. CDR3 bases: TGCGCCAGCAGCTTGGAGAGGGTCACAGATACGCAGTATTTT. Its translation: CASSLERVTDTQYF.

The rearrangement links TRBV18 to TRBJ1-2; 9 bases fit TRBD1. The CDR3 has 14 residues. Germline lookup yields CDR1 KGHSH and CDR2 LQKENI. V lost 2 bases and J lost 9; bases outside the gene matches: 7. This CDR3 is CASSPAPGTGRYTF. CDR3 DNA sequence: TGTGCCAGCTCACCAGCTCCCGGGACAGGGCGCTACACCTTC. The full variable domain, rest sourced from reference TRBV18 and TRBJ1-2, is NAGVMQNPRHLVRRRGQEARLRCSPMKGHSHVYWYRQLPEEGLKFMVYLQKENIIDESGMPKERFSAEFPKEGPSILRIQQVVRGDSAAYFCASSPAPGTGRYTFGSGTRLTVV.

This clone occurred a few times. The V and J genes are TRBV6-5 and TRBJ2-1; D is perhaps TRBD2 (6 bases). From germline, CDR1 is MNHEY and CDR2 SVGAGI. This CDR3 has 11 amino acids. V lost 7 bases to trimming and J lost 9 bases, with 10 bases between them. CDR3 in amino acids: CASTGVGEQFF. CDR3 bases: TGTGCCAGCACGGGGGTTGGTGAGCAGTTCTTC.

This clone turned up a few times. V and J are TRBV11-3 and TRBJ2-5, with D uncertain. The CDR3 extends over 12 amino acids. Trimming cost V 11 bases and J 5 bases, with 15 bases left between them. The germline V gene encodes CDR1 SGHNT and CDR2 YENEEA. The CDR3 loop is CADSGSLETQYF. As DNA, the CDR3 is TGTGCCGATTCCGGTAGTTTGGAGACCCAGTACTTC.

This clone was seen more than once but under ten times. The V and J genes are TRBV4-3 and TRBJ1-1; D ambiguous. CDR1 and CDR2 from the germline V gene are LGHNA and YSLEER. The CDR3 totals 15 residues. V was clipped by 1 base and J by 2 bases, with 11 bases between them. CDR3 nucleotides: TGCGCCAGCAGCCAAGCACTCCGAGTAAACACTGAAGCTTTCTTT. Translated: CASSQALRVNTEAFF.

This clone was counted only a few times. The chain employs TRBV5-1 and TRBJ2-3; TRBD2 aligns across 14 bases. Germline lookup yields CDR1 SGHRS and CDR2 YFSETQ. The trim removed 4 bases at V and 7 bases at J, leaving 8 bases unmatched. This CDR3 has 16 amino acids. Written as DNA, the CDR3 is TGCGCCAGCAGCCCCGGACTAGCGGGGGGAAGTAATACGCAGTATTTT. Translation: CASSPGLAGGSNTQYF.

The chain couples TRBV10-2 to TRBJ1-2; TRBD1 might be the D (6 bases). V dropped 3 bases and J dropped 8 bases, with 13 bases sitting between them. CDR1 is WSHSY, CDR2 SAAADI, per germline. This CDR3 is 13 amino acids long. The CDR3, as DNA: TGCGCCAGCAGTGATGACAGGAGGAAAGGCTACACCTTC. This codes for CASSDDRRKGYTF.

This clone was observed a few times. The J gene is TRBJ1-1, the V gene TRBV18, with 7 bases lining up with TRBD1. Per germline, CDR1 KGHSH and CDR2 LQKENI. V shed 3 bases and J 0 bases; nucleotides not matched to a gene: 4. The CDR3 consists of 15 residues. CDR3 loop: CASSPTGPMNTEAFF. The CDR3 nucleotides read TGTGCCAGCTCACCGACAGGGCCAATGAACACTGAAGCTTTCTTT.